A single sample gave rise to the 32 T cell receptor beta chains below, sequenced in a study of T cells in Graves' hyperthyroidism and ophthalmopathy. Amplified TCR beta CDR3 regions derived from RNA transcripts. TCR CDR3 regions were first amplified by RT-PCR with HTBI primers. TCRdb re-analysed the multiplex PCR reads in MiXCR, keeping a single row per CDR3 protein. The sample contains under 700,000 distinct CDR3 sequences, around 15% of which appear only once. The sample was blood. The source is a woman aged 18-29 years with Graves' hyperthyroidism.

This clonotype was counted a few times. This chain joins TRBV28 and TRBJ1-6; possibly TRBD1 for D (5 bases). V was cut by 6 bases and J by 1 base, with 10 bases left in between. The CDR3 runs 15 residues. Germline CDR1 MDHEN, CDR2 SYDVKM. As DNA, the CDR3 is TGTGCCAGCAGGACTCAGGGTTCCTATAATTCACCCCTCCACTTT. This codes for CASRTQGSYNSPLHF.

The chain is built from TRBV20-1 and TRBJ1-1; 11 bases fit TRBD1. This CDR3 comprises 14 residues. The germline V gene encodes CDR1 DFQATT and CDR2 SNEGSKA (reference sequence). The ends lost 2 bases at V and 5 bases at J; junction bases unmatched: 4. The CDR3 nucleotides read TGCAGTGCTAGATTCGGGACAGGGGGGACTGAAGCTTTCTTT. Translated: CSARFGTGGTEAFF.

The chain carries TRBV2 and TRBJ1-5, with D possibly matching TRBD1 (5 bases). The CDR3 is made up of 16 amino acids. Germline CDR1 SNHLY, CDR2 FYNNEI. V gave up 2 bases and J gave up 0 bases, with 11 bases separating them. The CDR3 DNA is TGTGCCAGCAGTGAATGGGACGGGGATAGCAATCAGCCCCAGCATTTT. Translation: CASSEWDGDSNQPQHF.

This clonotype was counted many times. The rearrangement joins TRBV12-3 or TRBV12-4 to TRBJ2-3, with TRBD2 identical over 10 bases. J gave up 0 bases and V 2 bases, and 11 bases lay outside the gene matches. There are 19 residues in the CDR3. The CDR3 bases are TGTGCCAGCAGTTTACGTTGGGGCCTAGCGGGGGTTAGCACAGATACGCAGTATTTT. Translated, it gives CASSLRWGLAGVSTDTQYF.

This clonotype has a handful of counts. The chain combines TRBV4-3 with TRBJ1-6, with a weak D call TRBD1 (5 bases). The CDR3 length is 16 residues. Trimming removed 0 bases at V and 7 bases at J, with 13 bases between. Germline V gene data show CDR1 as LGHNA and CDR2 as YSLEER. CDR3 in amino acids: CASSQDRGVGNSPLHF. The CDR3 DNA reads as TGCGCCAGCAGCCAAGATCGGGGCGTTGGCAATTCACCCCTCCACTTT.

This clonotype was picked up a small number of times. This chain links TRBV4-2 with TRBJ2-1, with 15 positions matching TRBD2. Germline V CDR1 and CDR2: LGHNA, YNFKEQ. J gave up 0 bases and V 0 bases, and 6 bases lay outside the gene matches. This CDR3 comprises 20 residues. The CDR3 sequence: CASSQERGTSGRFSYNEQFF. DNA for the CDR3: TGTGCCAGCAGCCAAGAAAGGGGGACTAGCGGGAGGTTCTCCTACAATGAGCAGTTCTTC.

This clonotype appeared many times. The CDR3 coding sequence is TGTGCCAGCAGTGAAGTGGCGTTAGCCAAAAACATTCAGTACTTC. Translating gives CASSEVALAKNIQYF. The V gene is TRBV2, the J gene TRBJ2-4; D is unresolved. Germline loops: CDR1 SNHLY, CDR2 FYNNEI. The length of the CDR3 is 15 residues. V was pared by 1 base and J by 0 bases, with 7 bases between.

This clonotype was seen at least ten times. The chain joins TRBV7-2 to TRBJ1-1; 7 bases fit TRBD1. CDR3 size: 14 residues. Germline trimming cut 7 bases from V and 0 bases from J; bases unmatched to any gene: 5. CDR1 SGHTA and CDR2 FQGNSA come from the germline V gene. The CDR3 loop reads CASIPDRVNTEAFF. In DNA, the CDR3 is TGTGCCAGCATCCCCGACAGGGTGAACACTGAAGCTTTCTTT.

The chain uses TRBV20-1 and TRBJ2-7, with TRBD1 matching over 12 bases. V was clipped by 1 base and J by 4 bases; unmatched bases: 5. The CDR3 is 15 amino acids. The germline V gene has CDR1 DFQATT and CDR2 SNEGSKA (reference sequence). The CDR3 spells CSARAGDRGPYEQYF. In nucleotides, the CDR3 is TGCAGTGCTAGAGCAGGGGACAGGGGGCCGTACGAGCAGTACTTC.

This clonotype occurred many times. In nucleotides, the CDR3 is TGCGCCAGCAGCGCCACCGGAACTTCCACTGAAGCTTTCTTT. Encoded protein: CASSATGTSTEAFF. The chain combines TRBV5-1 with TRBJ1-1, with D unresolved. Germline V gene data show CDR1 as SGHRS and CDR2 as YFSETQ. V was pared by 4 bases and J by 4 bases, with 14 bases between. The CDR3 sequence is 14 residues long.

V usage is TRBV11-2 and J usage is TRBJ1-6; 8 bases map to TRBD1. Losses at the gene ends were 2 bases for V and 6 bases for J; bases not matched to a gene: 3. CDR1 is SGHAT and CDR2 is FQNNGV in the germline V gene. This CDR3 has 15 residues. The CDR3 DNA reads TGTGCCAGCAGCTTATTTGGACAGGGTAATTCACCCCTCCACTTT. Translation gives CASSLFGQGNSPLHF.

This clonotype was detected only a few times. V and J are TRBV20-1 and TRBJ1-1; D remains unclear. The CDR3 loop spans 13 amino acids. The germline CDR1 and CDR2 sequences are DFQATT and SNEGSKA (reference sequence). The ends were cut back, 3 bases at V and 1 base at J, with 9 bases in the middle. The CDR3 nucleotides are TGCAGTGCTAGGTCCGGGAGGAACACTGAAGCTTTCTTT. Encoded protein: CSARSGRNTEAFF.

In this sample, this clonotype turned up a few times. In nucleotides, the CDR3 is TGTGCCAGCAGCTCGTCGGATAAAACCGGGGAGCTGTTTTTT. This translates into CASSSSDKTGELFF. The genes are TRBV11-3 and TRBJ2-2; D ambiguous. CDR1 and CDR2 from the germline V gene are SGHNT and YENEEA. The CDR3 contains 14 residues. The V end lost 4 bases, the J end lost 5 bases, and 11 bases lay between the germline ends.

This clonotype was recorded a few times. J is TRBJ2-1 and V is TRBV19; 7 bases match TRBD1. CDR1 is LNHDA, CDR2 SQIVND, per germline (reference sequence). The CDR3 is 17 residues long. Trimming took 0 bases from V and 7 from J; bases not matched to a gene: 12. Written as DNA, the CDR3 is TGTGCCAGTAGTATAGATCTCGACAGGGTTAAGAGAAATGAGCAGTTCTTC. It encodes CASSIDLDRVKRNEQFF. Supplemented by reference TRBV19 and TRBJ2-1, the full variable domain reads DGGITQSPKYLFRKEGQNVTLSCEQNLNHDAMYWYRQDPGQGLRLIYYSQIVNDFQKGDIAEGYSVSREKKESFPLTVTSAQKNPTAFYLCASSIDLDRVKRNEQFFGPGTRLTVL.

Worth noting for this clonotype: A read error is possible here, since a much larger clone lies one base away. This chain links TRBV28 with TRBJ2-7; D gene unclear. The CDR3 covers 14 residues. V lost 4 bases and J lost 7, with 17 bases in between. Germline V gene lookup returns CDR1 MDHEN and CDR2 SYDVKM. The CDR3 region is CASSSSAYNNEQYF. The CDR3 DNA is TGTGCCAGCAGTTCTAGTGCCTACAACAATGAGCAGTACTTC. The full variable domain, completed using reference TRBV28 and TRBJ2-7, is DVKVTQSSRYLVKRTGEKVFLECVQDMDHENMFWYRQDPGLGLRLIYFSYDVKMKEKGDIPEGYSVSREKKERFSLILESASTNQTSMYLCASSSSAYNNEQYFGPGTRLTVT.

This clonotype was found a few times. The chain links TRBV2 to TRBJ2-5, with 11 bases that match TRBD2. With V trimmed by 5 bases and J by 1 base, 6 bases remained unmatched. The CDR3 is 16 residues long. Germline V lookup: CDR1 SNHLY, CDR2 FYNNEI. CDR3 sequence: CASSFLLAGVQETQYF. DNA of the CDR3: TGTGCCAGCAGTTTTTTACTAGCGGGAGTCCAAGAGACCCAGTACTTC. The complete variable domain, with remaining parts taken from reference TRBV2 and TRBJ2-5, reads EPEVTQTPSHQVTQMGQEVILRCVPISNHLYFYWYRQILGQKVEFLVSFYNNEISEKSEIFDDQFSVERPDGSNFTLKIRSTKLEDSAMYFCASSFLLAGVQETQYFGPGTRLLVL.

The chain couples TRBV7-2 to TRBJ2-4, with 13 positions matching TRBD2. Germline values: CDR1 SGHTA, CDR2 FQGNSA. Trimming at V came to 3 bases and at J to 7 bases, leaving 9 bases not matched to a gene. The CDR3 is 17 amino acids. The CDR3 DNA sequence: TGTGCCAGCAGCTTTACTAGCGGGGGGGACAGGGCGAACATTCAGTACTTC. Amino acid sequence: CASSFTSGGDRANIQYF.

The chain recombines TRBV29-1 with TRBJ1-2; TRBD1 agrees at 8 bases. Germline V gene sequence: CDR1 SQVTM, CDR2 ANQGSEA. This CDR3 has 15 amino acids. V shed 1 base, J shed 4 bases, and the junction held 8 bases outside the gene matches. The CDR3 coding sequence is TGCAGCGTTGAAGCCGGGACAGGCGGTCTCTATGGCTACACCTTC. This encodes CSVEAGTGGLYGYTF.

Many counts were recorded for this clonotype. The CDR3 DNA reads TGTGCCAGCAGATCTAAAGGAACAGGGCGTAAAGGCGAGCAGTACTTC. It yields the protein CASRSKGTGRKGEQYF. V gene TRBV28 combines with J gene TRBJ2-7; D perhaps matches TRBD1 (6 bases). Trimming left V 6 bases short and J 6 bases short, with 24 bases between. Germline V lookup: CDR1 MDHEN, CDR2 SYDVKM. This CDR3 contains 16 residues.

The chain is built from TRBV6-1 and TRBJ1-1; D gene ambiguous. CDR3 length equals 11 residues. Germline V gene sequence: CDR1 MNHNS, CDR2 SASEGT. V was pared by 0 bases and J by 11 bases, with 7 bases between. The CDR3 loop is CASSEARWAFF. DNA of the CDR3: TGTGCCAGCAGTGAAGCACGATGGGCTTTCTTT.

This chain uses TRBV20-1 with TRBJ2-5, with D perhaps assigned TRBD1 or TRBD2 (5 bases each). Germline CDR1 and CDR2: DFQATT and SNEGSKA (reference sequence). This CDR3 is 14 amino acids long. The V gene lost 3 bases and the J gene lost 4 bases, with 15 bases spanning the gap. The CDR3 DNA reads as TGCAGTGCTAGTTCGGGCAGGGAGACAGAGACCCAGTACTTC. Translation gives CSASSGRETETQYF.

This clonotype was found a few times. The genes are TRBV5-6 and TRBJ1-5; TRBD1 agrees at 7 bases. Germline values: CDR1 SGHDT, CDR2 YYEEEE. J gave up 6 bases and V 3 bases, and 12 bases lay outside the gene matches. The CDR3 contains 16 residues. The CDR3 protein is CASSSGTDSYGQPQHF. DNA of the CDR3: TGTGCCAGCAGCTCCGGGACAGACAGTTACGGTCAGCCCCAGCATTTT.

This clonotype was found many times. CDR3: CASSQGTGVLVQPQHF. The DNA for the CDR3 is TGCGCCAGCAGCCAAGGGACAGGGGTGCTGGTTCAGCCCCAGCATTTT. This rearrangement joins TRBV4-1 to TRBJ1-5; 9 bases match TRBD1. This CDR3 has 16 residues. Germline assignment: CDR1 MGHRA and CDR2 YSYEKL. V shed 1 base, J shed 6 bases, and the junction held 7 bases outside the gene matches.

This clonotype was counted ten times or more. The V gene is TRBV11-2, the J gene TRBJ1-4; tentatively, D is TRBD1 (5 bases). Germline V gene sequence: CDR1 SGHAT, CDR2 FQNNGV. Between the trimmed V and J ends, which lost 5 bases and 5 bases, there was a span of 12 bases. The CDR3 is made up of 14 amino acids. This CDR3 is CASSLRDGNEKLFF. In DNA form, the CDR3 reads TGTGCCAGCAGCCTCCGGGACGGGAATGAAAAACTGTTTTTT. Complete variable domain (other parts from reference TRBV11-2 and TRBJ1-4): EAGVAQSPRYKIIEKRQSVAFWCNPISGHATLYWYQQILGQGPKLLIQFQNNGVVDDSQLPKDRFSAERLKGVDSTLKIQPAKLEDSAVYLCASSLRDGNEKLFFGSGTQLSVL.

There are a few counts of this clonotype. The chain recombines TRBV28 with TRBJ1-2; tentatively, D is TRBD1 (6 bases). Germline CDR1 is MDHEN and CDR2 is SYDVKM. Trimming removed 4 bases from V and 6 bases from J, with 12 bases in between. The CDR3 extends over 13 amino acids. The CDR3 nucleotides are TGTGCCAGCAGTTCTATCCGACAGGATGGCTACACCTTC. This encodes CASSSIRQDGYTF.

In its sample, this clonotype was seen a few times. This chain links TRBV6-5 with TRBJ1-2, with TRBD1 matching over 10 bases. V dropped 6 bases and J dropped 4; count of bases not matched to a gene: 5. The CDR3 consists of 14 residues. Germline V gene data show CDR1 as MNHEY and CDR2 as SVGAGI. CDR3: CASRQDRGFYGYTF. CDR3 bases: TGTGCCAGCAGACAGGACAGGGGGTTCTATGGCTACACCTTC.

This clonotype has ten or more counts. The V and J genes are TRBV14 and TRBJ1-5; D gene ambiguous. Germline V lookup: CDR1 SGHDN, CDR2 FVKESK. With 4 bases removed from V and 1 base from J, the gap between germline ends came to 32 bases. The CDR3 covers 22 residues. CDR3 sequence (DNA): TGTGCCAGCAGCCTCACCAACCCGGGTGTTCAACGATCGGGTATAAGCAATCAGCCCCAGCATTTT. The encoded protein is CASSLTNPGVQRSGISNQPQHF.

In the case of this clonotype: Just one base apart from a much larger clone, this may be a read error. Here the CDR3 reads CAQPRGPSDNEQFF. The CDR3 DNA follows: TGTGCCCAGCCTAGGGGGCCGAGCGACAATGAGCAGTTCTTC. The chain carries TRBV2 and TRBJ2-1; TRBD1 agrees at 7 bases. The CDR3 is 14 amino acids. Germline lookup yields CDR1 SNHLY and CDR2 FYNNEI. J was trimmed by 5 bases and V by 11 bases; bases with no gene match: 12.

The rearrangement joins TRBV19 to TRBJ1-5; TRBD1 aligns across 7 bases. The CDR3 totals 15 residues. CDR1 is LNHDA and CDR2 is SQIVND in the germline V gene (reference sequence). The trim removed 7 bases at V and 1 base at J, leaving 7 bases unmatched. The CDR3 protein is CASTAGTVSNQPQHF. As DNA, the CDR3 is TGTGCCAGTACCGCCGGGACAGTAAGCAATCAGCCCCAGCATTTT.

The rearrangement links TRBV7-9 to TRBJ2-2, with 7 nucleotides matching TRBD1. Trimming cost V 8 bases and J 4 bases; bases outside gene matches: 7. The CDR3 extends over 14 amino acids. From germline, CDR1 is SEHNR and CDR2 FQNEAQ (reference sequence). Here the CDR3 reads CASGFWDSTGELFF. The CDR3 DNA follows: TGTGCCAGCGGGTTCTGGGACAGCACCGGGGAGCTGTTTTTT.

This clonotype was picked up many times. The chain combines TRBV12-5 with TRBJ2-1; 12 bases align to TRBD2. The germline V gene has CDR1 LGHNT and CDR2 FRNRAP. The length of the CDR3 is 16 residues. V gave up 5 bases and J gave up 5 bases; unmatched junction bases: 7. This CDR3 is CASGRPLAGGDNEQFF. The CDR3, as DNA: TGTGCTAGTGGTCGGCCGCTAGCGGGGGGGGACAATGAGCAGTTCTTC.

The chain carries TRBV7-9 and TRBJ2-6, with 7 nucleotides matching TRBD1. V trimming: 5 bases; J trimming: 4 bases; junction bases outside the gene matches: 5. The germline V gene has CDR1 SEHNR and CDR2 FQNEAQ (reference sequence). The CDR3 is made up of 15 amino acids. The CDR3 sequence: CASSEGQVGANVLTF. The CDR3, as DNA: TGTGCCAGCAGCGAAGGACAGGTCGGGGCCAACGTCCTGACTTTC.